Listed below are T cell receptor beta chains from one sample, sequenced in a study of vaccination and CD4 T cells after COVID-19. TCRdb processed the PCR reads anew with MiXCR; each CDR3 protein has one entry. The data show some 21,000 distinct CDR3 sequences, under 60% seen once. No antigen is known for these receptors. The sample comprised CD4+ T cells from blood, cultured in vitro. Every receptor here comes from a human donor who had recovered from COVID-19. Each CDR3 is given with its conserved first and last residue. Each record gives: D gene, J gene, clone size, V gene, CDR3 DNA, CDR3 protein. D genes are given only for firm matches. Some rows mark clone size as missing; the rest say once, few, many or name a class of expanded clone.

d_call: -
j_call: TRBJ2-2
clone_size: -
v_call: TRBV5-1
cdr3_nt: TGCGCCAGCAGTTTCCACCTAGCGACCGGGGAGCTGTTTTTT
cdr3_aa: CASSFHLATGELFF

d_call: -
j_call: TRBJ1-5
clone_size: -
v_call: TRBV6-1
cdr3_nt: TGTGCCAGCAGTAAACCCGACAAGCCGAGCCAGCATTTT
cdr3_aa: CASSKPDKPSQHF

d_call: -
j_call: TRBJ2-2
clone_size: -
v_call: TRBV21-1
cdr3_nt: TGTGCCAGCAGCAAAGTCCAGAGTGAGGGGCGCAGGGTCGGCGGGGAGCTGTTTTTT
cdr3_aa: CASSKVQSEGRRVGGELFF

d_call: TRBD1
j_call: TRBJ1-4
clone_size: -
v_call: TRBV15
cdr3_nt: TGTGCCACCAGCAGACAAGACAGGGGGATTAATGAAAAACTGTTTTTT
cdr3_aa: CATSRQDRGINEKLFF

d_call: -
j_call: TRBJ1-5
clone_size: -
v_call: TRBV7-9
cdr3_nt: TGTGCCAGCAGCTTGGAGGGGGGCGATCAGCCCCAGCATTTT
cdr3_aa: CASSLEGGDQPQHF

d_call: -
j_call: TRBJ1-1
clone_size: few
v_call: TRBV6-1
cdr3_nt: TGTGCCAGCGGCCTCCTGAACACTGAAGCTTTCTTT
cdr3_aa: CASGLLNTEAFF

d_call: -
j_call: TRBJ1-1
clone_size: -
v_call: TRBV5-1
cdr3_nt: TGCGCCAGCAGCTTGCTGGGATCGAACACTGAAGCTTTCTTT
cdr3_aa: CASSLLGSNTEAFF

d_call: -
j_call: TRBJ1-2
clone_size: -
v_call: TRBV7-9
cdr3_nt: TGTGCCAGCAGCTTCGGAGTTGGCGATGGCTACACCTTC
cdr3_aa: CASSFGVGDGYTF

d_call: -
j_call: TRBJ2-5
clone_size: few
v_call: TRBV19
cdr3_nt: TGTGCCAGTAGTATCGGCGCCATCCAAGAGACCCAGTACTTC
cdr3_aa: CASSIGAIQETQYF

d_call: TRBD2
j_call: TRBJ2-1
clone_size: -
v_call: TRBV7-2
cdr3_nt: TGTGCCAGCAGCTTATGGGGACTAGCGGGAGTAGCCCAAAATAATGAGCAGTTCTTC
cdr3_aa: CASSLWGLAGVAQNNEQFF

d_call: -
j_call: TRBJ1-5
clone_size: few
v_call: TRBV7-3
cdr3_nt: TGTGCCAGCAGTCTCGGAATCGATCAGCCCCAGCATTTT
cdr3_aa: CASSLGIDQPQHF

d_call: -
j_call: TRBJ1-6
clone_size: -
v_call: TRBV6-1
cdr3_nt: TGTGCCAGCAGTGAAGAAACCTGGGGATCACCCCTCCACTTT
cdr3_aa: CASSEETWGSPLHF

d_call: -
j_call: TRBJ1-6
clone_size: medium-sized
v_call: TRBV2
cdr3_nt: TGTGCCAGCAGTGCGGCAGGACAGATTTCACCCCTCCACTTT
cdr3_aa: CASSAAGQISPLHF

d_call: -
j_call: TRBJ1-3
clone_size: -
v_call: TRBV20-1
cdr3_nt: TGCAGTGCTAGAGAGGGTCCCGGAAACACCATATATTTT
cdr3_aa: CSAREGPGNTIYF

d_call: TRBD1
j_call: TRBJ1-3
clone_size: -
v_call: TRBV6-1
cdr3_nt: TGTGCCAGCAGTCTTGGACAGGGAGGTGGAAACACCATATATTTT
cdr3_aa: CASSLGQGGGNTIYF

d_call: -
j_call: TRBJ2-1
clone_size: -
v_call: TRBV24-1
cdr3_nt: TGTGCCACCAGTGACACGAGGGAGGACCACAATGAGCAGTTCTTC
cdr3_aa: CATSDTREDHNEQFF

d_call: TRBD2
j_call: TRBJ2-2
clone_size: large
v_call: TRBV27
cdr3_nt: TGTGCCAGCAGTTTAAGGTCCCTAGCGGGAGACGCCGGGGAGCTGTTTTTT
cdr3_aa: CASSLRSLAGDAGELFF

d_call: -
j_call: TRBJ2-7
clone_size: -
v_call: TRBV12-3/TRBV12-4
cdr3_nt: TGTGCCAGACCCATGGGGGGGCTGTTTGTCTACGAGCAGTACTTC
cdr3_aa: CARPMGGLFVYEQYF

d_call: -
j_call: TRBJ2-1
clone_size: -
v_call: TRBV7-7
cdr3_nt: TGTGCTAGCAGCATAGGCTCGGGGAATGAGCAGTTCTTC
cdr3_aa: CASSIGSGNEQFF

d_call: TRBD1
j_call: TRBJ1-4
clone_size: -
v_call: TRBV20-1
cdr3_nt: TGCAGTGCTAGGACAGGGTTGAATGAAAAACTGTTTTTT
cdr3_aa: CSARTGLNEKLFF

d_call: TRBD2
j_call: TRBJ2-5
clone_size: -
v_call: TRBV30
cdr3_nt: TGTGCCTGGACCGCTAGCGGCCGACGAGAGACCCAGTACTTC
cdr3_aa: CAWTASGRRETQYF

d_call: TRBD2
j_call: TRBJ2-3
clone_size: -
v_call: TRBV6-5
cdr3_nt: TGTGCCAGCAGTTACGCGGGGGGGCCGGATACGCAGTATTTT
cdr3_aa: CASSYAGGPDTQYF

d_call: -
j_call: TRBJ1-2
clone_size: -
v_call: TRBV6-5
cdr3_nt: TGTGCCAGCAGTTACTCCGGGACGGACTATGGCTACACCTTC
cdr3_aa: CASSYSGTDYGYTF

d_call: -
j_call: TRBJ2-2
clone_size: -
v_call: TRBV20-1
cdr3_nt: TGCAGTGCTAGAGATTTGCGTTCGAACACCGGGGAGCTGTTTTTT
cdr3_aa: CSARDLRSNTGELFF

d_call: -
j_call: TRBJ2-3
clone_size: few
v_call: TRBV20-1
cdr3_nt: TGCAGTGCTGGCATATCAGATACGCAGTATTTT
cdr3_aa: CSAGISDTQYF

d_call: -
j_call: TRBJ1-5
clone_size: few
v_call: TRBV10-3
cdr3_nt: TGTGCCATCAGTGAGGCAGGGGAACGTCAGCCCCAGCATTTT
cdr3_aa: CAISEAGERQPQHF

d_call: -
j_call: TRBJ2-7
clone_size: -
v_call: TRBV6-5
cdr3_nt: TGTGCCAGCAGTTACTCGTCAGACAACACCTACGAGCAGTACTTC
cdr3_aa: CASSYSSDNTYEQYF

d_call: TRBD1
j_call: TRBJ2-5
clone_size: few
v_call: TRBV7-9
cdr3_nt: TGTGCCAGCAGCCCGACAGGGGAGACCCAGTACTTC
cdr3_aa: CASSPTGETQYF

d_call: -
j_call: TRBJ1-1
clone_size: -
v_call: TRBV6-2/TRBV6-3
cdr3_nt: TGTGCCAGCAGGGCCGGGAGGTCGAACACTGAAGCTTTCTTT
cdr3_aa: CASRAGRSNTEAFF

d_call: -
j_call: TRBJ2-7
clone_size: -
v_call: TRBV6-1
cdr3_nt: TGTGCCAGCGGGGGACTTTCCTCCTACGAGCAGTACTTC
cdr3_aa: CASGGLSSYEQYF

d_call: -
j_call: TRBJ2-5
clone_size: few
v_call: TRBV30
cdr3_nt: TGTGCCTGGAGGGGTCGAGAGACCCAGTACTTC
cdr3_aa: CAWRGRETQYF

d_call: -
j_call: TRBJ1-6
clone_size: -
v_call: TRBV21-1
cdr3_nt: TGTGCCAGCAGCAATTTATGTACAGGAAATTCACCCCTCCACTTT
cdr3_aa: CASSNLCTGNSPLHF

d_call: -
j_call: TRBJ2-1
clone_size: -
v_call: TRBV10-3
cdr3_nt: TGTGCCATCAGAGACCGGGGTCTGCCCTACAATGAGCAGTTCTTC
cdr3_aa: CAIRDRGLPYNEQFF

d_call: -
j_call: TRBJ2-6
clone_size: few
v_call: TRBV5-6
cdr3_nt: TGTGCCAGCAGCTTCCGGGTCGACCTGACTTTC
cdr3_aa: CASSFRVDLTF

d_call: -
j_call: TRBJ2-5
clone_size: few
v_call: TRBV15
cdr3_nt: TGTGCCACCAGCAGGGGACCGCCCCCAGAGACCCAGTACTTC
cdr3_aa: CATSRGPPPETQYF

d_call: -
j_call: TRBJ1-2
clone_size: once
v_call: TRBV2
cdr3_nt: TGTGCCAGCAGTGAAGCGCTAGGGATTACGACCTTC
cdr3_aa: CASSEALGITTF

d_call: -
j_call: TRBJ2-5
clone_size: few
v_call: TRBV12-3/TRBV12-4
cdr3_nt: TGTGCCAGCAGTTTAGTTCAGGGGACAGAGACCCAGTACTTC
cdr3_aa: CASSLVQGTETQYF

d_call: -
j_call: TRBJ1-5
clone_size: -
v_call: TRBV7-9
cdr3_nt: TGTGCCAGCAGCCCTCAGGGTGGGGGACAGCCCCAGCATTTT
cdr3_aa: CASSPQGGGQPQHF

d_call: TRBD2
j_call: TRBJ2-7
clone_size: few
v_call: TRBV24-1
cdr3_nt: TGTGCCACCAGCCACCGGGCGGGAGGGCGGTACGAGCAGTACTTC
cdr3_aa: CATSHRAGGRYEQYF

d_call: TRBD1
j_call: TRBJ1-4
clone_size: -
v_call: TRBV2
cdr3_nt: TGTGCCAGCAGACCCGGGACAGGCTATGAAAAACTGTTTTTT
cdr3_aa: CASRPGTGYEKLFF

d_call: TRBD2
j_call: TRBJ2-7
clone_size: -
v_call: TRBV11-2
cdr3_nt: TGTGCCAGCAGCTTAACGGCGGGAGACTCCTACGAGCAGTACTTC
cdr3_aa: CASSLTAGDSYEQYF

d_call: TRBD1
j_call: TRBJ2-1
clone_size: -
v_call: TRBV19
cdr3_nt: TGTGCCAGTAGTAACGGGCAGGGGGCTCTCCTAAGCCGAAATGAGCAGTTCTTC
cdr3_aa: CASSNGQGALLSRNEQFF

d_call: -
j_call: TRBJ1-5
clone_size: few
v_call: TRBV19
cdr3_nt: TGTGCCAGTACCGCGGAGACAGGAAGCAATCAGCCCCAGCATTTT
cdr3_aa: CASTAETGSNQPQHF

d_call: -
j_call: TRBJ1-3
clone_size: few
v_call: TRBV20-1
cdr3_nt: TGCAGTGCTAGATCCGGGGGCTCTGGAAACACCATATATTTT
cdr3_aa: CSARSGGSGNTIYF

d_call: -
j_call: TRBJ2-3
clone_size: -
v_call: TRBV6-1
cdr3_nt: TGTGCCACCCAGGACAGTCCCACAGATACGCAGTATTTT
cdr3_aa: CATQDSPTDTQYF

d_call: -
j_call: TRBJ2-7
clone_size: few
v_call: TRBV11-2
cdr3_nt: TGTGCCAGCAGCTTAGCGTCTTACAGTCTCTACGAGCAGTACTTC
cdr3_aa: CASSLASYSLYEQYF

d_call: -
j_call: TRBJ1-5
clone_size: -
v_call: TRBV6-5
cdr3_nt: TGTGCCAGCAGTTGGGGGCGCGGGCAGCCCCGGCATTTT
cdr3_aa: CASSWGRGQPRHF

d_call: TRBD1
j_call: TRBJ2-7
clone_size: -
v_call: TRBV19
cdr3_nt: TGTGCCAGTAGTATCGAACAGGGGCCTTGGGAGCAGTACTTC
cdr3_aa: CASSIEQGPWEQYF

d_call: -
j_call: TRBJ2-2
clone_size: -
v_call: TRBV25-1
cdr3_nt: TGTGCCAGCAGTGAAGCCGCGACGGCCAACACCGGGGAGCTGTTTTTT
cdr3_aa: CASSEAATANTGELFF

d_call: -
j_call: TRBJ2-1
clone_size: -
v_call: TRBV21-1
cdr3_nt: TGTGCCAGCAGCAAAAAGAAGGGACTATTCCCACTCTACAATGAGCAGTTCTTC
cdr3_aa: CASSKKKGLFPLYNEQFF

d_call: TRBD1
j_call: TRBJ1-1
clone_size: -
v_call: TRBV7-9
cdr3_nt: TGTGCCAGCAGCCCTCGGACAGGGAGGGGGAACACTGAAGCTTTCTTT
cdr3_aa: CASSPRTGRGNTEAFF

d_call: TRBD2
j_call: TRBJ2-3
clone_size: -
v_call: TRBV7-2
cdr3_nt: TGTGCCAGCAGCCGACGGGCTAGCGGGAGGTCAGATACGCAGTATTTT
cdr3_aa: CASSRRASGRSDTQYF

d_call: -
j_call: TRBJ1-2
clone_size: few
v_call: TRBV28
cdr3_nt: TGTGCCAGCAGTTCTAACAGGGTTCACACCTTC
cdr3_aa: CASSSNRVHTF

d_call: TRBD1
j_call: TRBJ1-1
clone_size: few
v_call: TRBV10-3
cdr3_nt: TGTGCCATCAGGACGACAGGGGGAGAACCTGAAGCTTTCTTT
cdr3_aa: CAIRTTGGEPEAFF

d_call: -
j_call: TRBJ1-1
clone_size: -
v_call: TRBV7-8
cdr3_nt: TGTGCCAGCAGCACTCTGCCGAACACTGAAGCTTTCTTT
cdr3_aa: CASSTLPNTEAFF

d_call: -
j_call: TRBJ2-7
clone_size: -
v_call: TRBV5-1
cdr3_nt: TGCGCCAGCAGCTCCTCGGGACCGCCCTACGAGCAGTACTTC
cdr3_aa: CASSSSGPPYEQYF

d_call: TRBD2
j_call: TRBJ2-3
clone_size: few
v_call: TRBV20-1
cdr3_nt: TGCAGTGCTCATAGCGGGATTCATGATACGCAGTATTTT
cdr3_aa: CSAHSGIHDTQYF

d_call: -
j_call: TRBJ1-1
clone_size: few
v_call: TRBV5-1
cdr3_nt: TGCGCCAGCAGCCCGACGCCAGGGGCGTGGACTGAAGCTTTCTTT
cdr3_aa: CASSPTPGAWTEAFF